Below, one T cell receptor beta chain is given with its context. TCRdb's table, derived via immunoSEQ multiplex PCR, lists solely in-frame clones and lacks some. The sample carries fewer than 85,000 clones, over 60% recorded once. This specimen comes from a study of blood T cell repertoires in COVID-19. The CDR3 is 17 amino acids. Germline CDR1 and CDR2: KGHSH and LQKENI. With V trimmed by 5 bases and J by 6 bases, 14 bases remained unmatched. The clonotype originates from an elderly woman with active or convalescent COVID-19. Sequencing was carried out using peripheral blood. V is TRBV18 and J is TRBJ2-1; 9 bases map to TRBD1. CDR3 amino acids: CASSTELMGQGGNEQFF. The DNA of the CDR3 is TGTGCCAGCTCAACGGAGCTAATGGGACAGGGAGGCAATGAGCAGTTCTTC.